This TCR beta chain was sequenced during a study of shared clonotypes between healthy human individuals. This clone was recorded at least ten times. The protocol was immunoSEQ multiplex PCR, while the TCRdb copy is restricted to in-frame clones and leaves out a portion. The table lists some 450,000 clones, 75% to 80% of them singletons. Germline V CDR1 and CDR2: MNHNS, SASEGT. The CDR3 loop spans 13 amino acids. Trimming pared 6 bases from V and 8 bases from J, leaving 14 bases between. This clonotype was obtained from a woman aged 35 to 49 in good health. Some clones in this sample may be carry-over from other donors' samples. Sequenced: PBMCs. The chain uses TRBV6-1 and TRBJ2-1; the D call may be TRBD1 or TRBD2 (5 bases each). The CDR3, as DNA: TGTGCCAGCAGGAGGGGCTCGGAGGATGAGCAGTTCTTC. This encodes CASRRGSEDEQFF.